This T cell receptor beta chain was captured in a study of tumor and adjacent non-tumor tissue in lung cancer. About the study: Histology: around twelve adenocarcinoma, a couple of squamous cell carcinoma, 1 small cell lung cancer. Stage I to III disease affected about nine men and about five women aged roughly 30 to 80.

No cell sorting was done before RNA was extracted from the tissue. Germline values: CDR1 MGHRA, CDR2 YSYEKL. CDR3 length: 15 residues. A modified ARM-PCR protocol with three rounds of nested PCR amplified TCRbeta. Using its own MiXCR run on the multiplex PCR reads, TCRdb lists one record per CDR3 protein. The sample includes some 120,000 distinct CDR3 sequences, about 66% of them seen just once. A note on this clonotype: Antigen specificity is unknown. Germline is not matched at one junction end, which may reflect a read error.

Study findings and constraints: Shorter survival was associated with higher TCR diversity in tumors.

Sequencing input: lung tumor tissue. The source is a man aged 25 to 45 with non-small cell lung cancer. This sequence joins TRBV4-1 and TRBJ2-1; D is uncertain. The CDR3 nucleotides read TGCGCCAGCAGCCAAGGTCCCTGGACGAGGAATGAGCAGCTCTTC. It yields the protein CASSQGPWTRNEQLF.